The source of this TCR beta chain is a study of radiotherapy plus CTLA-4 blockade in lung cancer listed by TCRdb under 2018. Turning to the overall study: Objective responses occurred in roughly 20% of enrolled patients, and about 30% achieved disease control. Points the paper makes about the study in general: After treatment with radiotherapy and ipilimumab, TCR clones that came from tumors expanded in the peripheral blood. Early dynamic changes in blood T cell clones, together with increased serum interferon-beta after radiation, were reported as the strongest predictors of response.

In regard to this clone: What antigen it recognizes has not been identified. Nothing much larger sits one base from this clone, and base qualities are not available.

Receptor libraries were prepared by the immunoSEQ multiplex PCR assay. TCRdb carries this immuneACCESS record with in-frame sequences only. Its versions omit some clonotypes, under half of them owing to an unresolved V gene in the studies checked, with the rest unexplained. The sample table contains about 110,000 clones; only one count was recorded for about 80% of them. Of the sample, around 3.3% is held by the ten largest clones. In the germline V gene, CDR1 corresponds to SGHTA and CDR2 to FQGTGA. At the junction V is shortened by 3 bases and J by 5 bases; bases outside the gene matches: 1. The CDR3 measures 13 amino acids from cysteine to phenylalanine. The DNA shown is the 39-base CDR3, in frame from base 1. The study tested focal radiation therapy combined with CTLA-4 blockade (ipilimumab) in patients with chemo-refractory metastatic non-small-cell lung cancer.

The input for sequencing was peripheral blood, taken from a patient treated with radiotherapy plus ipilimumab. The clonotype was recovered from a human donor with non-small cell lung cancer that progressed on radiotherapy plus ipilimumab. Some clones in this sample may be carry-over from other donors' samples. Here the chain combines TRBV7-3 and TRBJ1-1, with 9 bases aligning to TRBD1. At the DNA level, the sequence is TGTGCCAGCAGCTTTGGACAGGGGACTGAAGCTTTCTTT. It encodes CASSFGQGTEAFF.